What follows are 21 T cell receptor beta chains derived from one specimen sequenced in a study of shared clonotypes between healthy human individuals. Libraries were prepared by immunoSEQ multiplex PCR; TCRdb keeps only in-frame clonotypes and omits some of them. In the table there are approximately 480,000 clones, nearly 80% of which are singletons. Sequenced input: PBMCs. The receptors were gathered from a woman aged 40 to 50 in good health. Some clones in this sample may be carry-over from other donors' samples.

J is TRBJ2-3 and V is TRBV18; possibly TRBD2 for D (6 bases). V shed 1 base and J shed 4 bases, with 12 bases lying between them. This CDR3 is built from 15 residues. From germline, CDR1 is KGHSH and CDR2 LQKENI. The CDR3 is CASSPLSGASDTQYF. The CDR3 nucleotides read TGTGCCAGCTCACCACTCTCGGGAGCCTCAGATACGCAGTATTTT.

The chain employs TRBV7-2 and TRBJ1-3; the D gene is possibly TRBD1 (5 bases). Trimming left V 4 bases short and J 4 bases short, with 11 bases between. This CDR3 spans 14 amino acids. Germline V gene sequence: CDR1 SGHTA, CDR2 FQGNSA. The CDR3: CASSSISGGNTIYF. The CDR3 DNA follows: TGTGCCAGCAGCTCAATCTCAGGGGGAAACACCATATATTTT.

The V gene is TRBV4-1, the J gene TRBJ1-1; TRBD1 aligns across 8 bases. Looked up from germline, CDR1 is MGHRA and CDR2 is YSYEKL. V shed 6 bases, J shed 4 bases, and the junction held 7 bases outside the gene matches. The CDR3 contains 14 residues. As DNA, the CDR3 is TGCGCCAGCAGGAGGACAGGGTTGGCCACTGAAGCTTTCTTT. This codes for CASRRTGLATEAFF.

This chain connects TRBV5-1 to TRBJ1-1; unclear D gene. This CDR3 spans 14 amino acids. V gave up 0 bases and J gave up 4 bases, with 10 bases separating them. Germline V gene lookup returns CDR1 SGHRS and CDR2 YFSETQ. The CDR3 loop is CASSLDPVVTEAFF. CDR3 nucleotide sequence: TGCGCCAGCAGCTTGGATCCGGTAGTCACTGAAGCTTTCTTT.

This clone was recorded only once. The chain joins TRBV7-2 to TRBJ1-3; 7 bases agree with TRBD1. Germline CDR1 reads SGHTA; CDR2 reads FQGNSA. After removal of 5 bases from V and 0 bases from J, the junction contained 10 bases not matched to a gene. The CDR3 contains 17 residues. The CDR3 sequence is CASSPIGTVNSGNTIYF. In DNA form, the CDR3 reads TGTGCCAGCAGCCCTATTGGGACAGTCAACTCTGGAAACACCATATATTTT.

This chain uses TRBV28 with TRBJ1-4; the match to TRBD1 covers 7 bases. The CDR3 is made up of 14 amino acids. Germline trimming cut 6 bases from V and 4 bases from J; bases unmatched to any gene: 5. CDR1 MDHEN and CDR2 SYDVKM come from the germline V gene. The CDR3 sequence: CASRQQGNNEKLFF. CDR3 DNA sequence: TGTGCCAGCAGACAACAGGGGAATAATGAAAAACTGTTTTTT.

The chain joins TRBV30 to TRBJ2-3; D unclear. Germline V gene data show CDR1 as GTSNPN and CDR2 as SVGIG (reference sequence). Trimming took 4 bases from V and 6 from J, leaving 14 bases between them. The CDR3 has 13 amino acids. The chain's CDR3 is CAWTRANFDTQYF. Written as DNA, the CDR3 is TGTGCCTGGACCCGGGCTAATTTTGATACGCAGTATTTT.

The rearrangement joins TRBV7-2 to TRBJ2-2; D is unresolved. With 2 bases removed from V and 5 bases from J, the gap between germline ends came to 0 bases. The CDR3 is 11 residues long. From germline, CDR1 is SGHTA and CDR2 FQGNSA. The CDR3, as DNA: TGTGCCAGCAGCTTAACCGGGGAGCTGTTTTTT. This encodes CASSLTGELFF. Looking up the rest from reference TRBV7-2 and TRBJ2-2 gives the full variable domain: GAGVSQSPSNKVTEKGKDVELRCDPISGHTALYWYRQSLGQGLEFLIYFQGNSAPDKSGLPSDRFSAERTGGSVSTLTIQRTQQEDSAVYLCASSLTGELFFGEGSRLTVL.

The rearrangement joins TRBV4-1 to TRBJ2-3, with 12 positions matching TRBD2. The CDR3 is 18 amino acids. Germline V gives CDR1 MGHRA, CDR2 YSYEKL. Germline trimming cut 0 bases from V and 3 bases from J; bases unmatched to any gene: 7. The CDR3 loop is CASSQERLAGGPTDTQYF. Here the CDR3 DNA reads TGCGCCAGCAGCCAAGAACGGCTAGCGGGAGGGCCAACAGATACGCAGTATTTT.

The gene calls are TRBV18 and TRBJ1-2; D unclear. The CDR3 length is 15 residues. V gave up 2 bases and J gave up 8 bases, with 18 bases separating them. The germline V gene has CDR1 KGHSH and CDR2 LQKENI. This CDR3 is CASSPGVRAPGGYTF. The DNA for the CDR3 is TGTGCCAGCTCACCAGGAGTAAGGGCCCCTGGGGGCTACACCTTC.

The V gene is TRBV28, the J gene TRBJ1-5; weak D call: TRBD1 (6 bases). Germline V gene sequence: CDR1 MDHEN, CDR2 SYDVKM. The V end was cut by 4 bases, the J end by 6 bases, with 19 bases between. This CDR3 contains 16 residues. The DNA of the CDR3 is TGTGCCAGCAGTTCCAGCCGTAGGGGGATAGTTCAGCCCCAGCATTTT. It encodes CASSSSRRGIVQPQHF.

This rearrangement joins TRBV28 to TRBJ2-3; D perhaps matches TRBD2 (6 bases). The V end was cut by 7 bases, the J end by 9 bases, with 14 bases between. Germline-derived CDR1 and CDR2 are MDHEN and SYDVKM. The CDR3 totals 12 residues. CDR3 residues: CASTQTSLTQYF. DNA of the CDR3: TGTGCCAGCACCCAGACTAGTTTGACGCAGTATTTT.

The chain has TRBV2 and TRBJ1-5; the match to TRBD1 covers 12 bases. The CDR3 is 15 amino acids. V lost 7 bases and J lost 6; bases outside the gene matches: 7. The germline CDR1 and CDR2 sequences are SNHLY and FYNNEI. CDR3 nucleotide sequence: TGTGCCAGCAACCCCGGGACAGGGGGCTTTCAGCCCCAGCATTTT. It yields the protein CASNPGTGGFQPQHF.

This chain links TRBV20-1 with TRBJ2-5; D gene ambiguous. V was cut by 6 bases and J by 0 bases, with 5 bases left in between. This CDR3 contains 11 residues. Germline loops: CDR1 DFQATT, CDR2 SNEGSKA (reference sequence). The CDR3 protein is CSANHQETQYF. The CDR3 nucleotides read TGCAGTGCGAACCACCAAGAGACCCAGTACTTC.

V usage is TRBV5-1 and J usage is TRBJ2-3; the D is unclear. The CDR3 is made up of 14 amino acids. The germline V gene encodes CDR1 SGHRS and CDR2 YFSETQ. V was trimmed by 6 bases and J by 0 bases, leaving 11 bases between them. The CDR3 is CASTPAVSTDTQYF. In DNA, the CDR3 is TGCGCCAGCACCCCGGCTGTTAGCACAGATACGCAGTATTTT.

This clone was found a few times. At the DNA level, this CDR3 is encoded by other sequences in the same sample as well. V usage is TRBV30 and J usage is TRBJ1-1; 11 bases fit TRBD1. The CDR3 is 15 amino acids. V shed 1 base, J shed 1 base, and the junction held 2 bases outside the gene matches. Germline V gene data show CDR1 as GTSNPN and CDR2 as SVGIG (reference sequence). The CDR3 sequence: CAWSAGQGANTEAFF. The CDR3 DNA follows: TGTGCCTGGAGTGCCGGACAGGGGGCGAACACTGAAGCTTTCTTT.

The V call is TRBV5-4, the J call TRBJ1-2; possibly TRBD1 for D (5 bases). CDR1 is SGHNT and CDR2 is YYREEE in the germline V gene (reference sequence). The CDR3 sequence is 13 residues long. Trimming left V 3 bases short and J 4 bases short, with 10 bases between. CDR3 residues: CASSYQGSYGYTF. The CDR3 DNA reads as TGTGCCAGCAGCTATCAGGGTTCCTATGGCTACACCTTC.

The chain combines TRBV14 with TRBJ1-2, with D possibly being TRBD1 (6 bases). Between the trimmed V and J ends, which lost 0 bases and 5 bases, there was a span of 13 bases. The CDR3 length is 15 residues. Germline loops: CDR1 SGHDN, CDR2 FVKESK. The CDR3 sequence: CASSQDSGQYYGYTF. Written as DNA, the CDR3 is TGTGCCAGCAGCCAAGATTCCGGACAGTATTATGGCTACACCTTC. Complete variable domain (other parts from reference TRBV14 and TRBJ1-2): EAGVTQFPSHSVIEKGQTVTLRCDPISGHDNLYWYRRVMGKEIKFLLHFVKESKQDESGMPNNRFLAERTGGTYSTLKVQPAELEDSGVYFCASSQDSGQYYGYTFGSGTRLTVV.

The CDR3 reads CASSRDKTYEQYF. The CDR3, as DNA: TGTGCCAGCAGCCGGGACAAGACCTACGAGCAGTACTTC. The gene calls are TRBV7-2 and TRBJ2-7; maybe TRBD1 (6 bases). V lost 5 bases to trimming and J lost 2 bases, with 10 bases between them. Germline V gene sequence: CDR1 SGHTA, CDR2 FQGNSA. The CDR3 extends over 13 amino acids.

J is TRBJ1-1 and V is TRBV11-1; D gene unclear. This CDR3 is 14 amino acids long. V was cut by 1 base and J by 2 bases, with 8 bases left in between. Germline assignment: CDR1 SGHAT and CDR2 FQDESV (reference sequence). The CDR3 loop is CASSLEWGNTEAFF. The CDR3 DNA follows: TGTGCCAGCAGCTTAGAGTGGGGAAACACTGAAGCTTTCTTT.

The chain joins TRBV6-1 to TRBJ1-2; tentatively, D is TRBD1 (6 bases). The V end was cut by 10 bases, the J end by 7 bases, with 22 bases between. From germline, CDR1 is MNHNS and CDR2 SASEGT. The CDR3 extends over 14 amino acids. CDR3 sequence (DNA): TGTGCCACCCCGAACAGGGCACCCGGCTCTGGCTACACCTTC. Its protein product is CATPNRAPGSGYTF.